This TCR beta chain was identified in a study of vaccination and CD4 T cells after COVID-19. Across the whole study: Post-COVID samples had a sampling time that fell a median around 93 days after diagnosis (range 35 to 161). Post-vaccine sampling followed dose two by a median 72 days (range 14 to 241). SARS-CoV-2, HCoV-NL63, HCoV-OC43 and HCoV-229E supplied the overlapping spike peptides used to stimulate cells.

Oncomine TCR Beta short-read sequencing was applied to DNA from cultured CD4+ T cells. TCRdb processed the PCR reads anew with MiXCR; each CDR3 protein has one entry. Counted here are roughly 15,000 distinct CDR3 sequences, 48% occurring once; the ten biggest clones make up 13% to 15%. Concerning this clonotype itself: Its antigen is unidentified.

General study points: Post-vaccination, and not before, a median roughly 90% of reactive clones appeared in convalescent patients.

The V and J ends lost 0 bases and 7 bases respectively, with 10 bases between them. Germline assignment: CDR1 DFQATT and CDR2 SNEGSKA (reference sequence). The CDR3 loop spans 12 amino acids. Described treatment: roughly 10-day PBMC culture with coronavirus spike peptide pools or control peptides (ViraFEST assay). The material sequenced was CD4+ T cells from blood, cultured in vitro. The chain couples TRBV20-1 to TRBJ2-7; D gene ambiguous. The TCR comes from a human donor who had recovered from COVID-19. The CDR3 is CSARDPRSEQYF. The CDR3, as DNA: TGCAGTGCTAGAGACCCCCGCTCAGAGCAGTACTTC.